What follows are 18 T cell receptor beta chains derived from one specimen sequenced in a study of T cell repertoires in cytomegalovirus infection. MiXCR was run by TCRdb on the reads, yielding one entry per CDR3 protein. Here the sample spans 510,000 or so distinct CDR3 sequences, about 30% being singletons. What was sequenced was PBMCs. The receptors derive from a human donor in good health (CMV status not recorded). Some clones in this sample may be carry-over from other donors' samples.

This clonotype was picked up one time. The V gene is TRBV7-9, the J gene TRBJ1-6; unclear D gene. This CDR3 has 12 residues. The V and J ends lost 2 bases and 12 bases respectively, with 8 bases between them. The germline CDR1 and CDR2 sequences are SEHNR and FQNEAQ (reference sequence). The CDR3 nucleotides are TGTGCCAGCAGCTTATCAACCAAACCCCTCCACTTT. This gives the protein CASSLSTKPLHF.

This clonotype came up many times. This chain's CDR3 is CASSLSGTMNTEAFF. DNA of the CDR3: TGTGCCAGCAGCCTCTCCGGGACAATGAACACTGAAGCTTTCTTT. The genes are TRBV7-2 and TRBJ1-1, with TRBD1 as a possible D gene (6 bases). The CDR3 totals 15 residues. Trimming took 5 bases from V and 0 from J, leaving 13 bases between them. Per the germline V gene, CDR1 is SGHTA and CDR2 is FQGNSA.

The chain has TRBV24-1 and TRBJ2-1, with D perhaps assigned TRBD1 or TRBD2 (5 bases each). The length of the CDR3 is 14 residues. V lost 9 bases and J 2 bases, leaving 13 bases between the germline ends. From germline, CDR1 is KGHDR and CDR2 SFDVKD. CDR3 bases: TGTGCCACCCCGGGGCCTGTTCCCTACAATGAGCAGTTCTTC. Translating gives CATPGPVPYNEQFF.

This clonotype was picked up a small number of times. The chain recombines TRBV19 with TRBJ1-1; no reliable D call. The CDR3 contains 12 residues. Germline CDR1 is LNHDA and CDR2 is SQIVND (reference sequence). V was pared by 5 bases and J by 4 bases, with 8 bases between. The CDR3 sequence: CASSAGFTEAFF. CDR3 nucleotide sequence: TGTGCCAGTAGTGCAGGATTCACTGAAGCTTTCTTT. The variable domain in full, with the rest retrieved from reference TRBV19 and TRBJ1-1, is DGGITQSPKYLFRKEGQNVTLSCEQNLNHDAMYWYRQDPGQGLRLIYYSQIVNDFQKGDIAEGYSVSREKKESFPLTVTSAQKNPTAFYLCASSAGFTEAFFGQGTRLTVV.

This clonotype was observed a few times. This rearrangement joins TRBV7-9 to TRBJ2-1, with 10 bases that match TRBD2. This CDR3 contains 15 residues. Germline loops: CDR1 SEHNR, CDR2 FQNEAQ (reference sequence). With 4 bases clipped from V and 5 bases from J, the junction kept 5 bases outside the gene matches. In DNA, the CDR3 is TGTGCCAGCAGCTCAGCGGGAGGGGGACACAATGAGCAGTTCTTC. It is translated as CASSSAGGGHNEQFF.

This clonotype was recorded a few times. This chain joins TRBV12-3 or TRBV12-4 and TRBJ1-1; no firm D call. The CDR3 extends over 17 amino acids. The germline V and J ends were trimmed by 6 bases and 4 bases, with 24 bases remaining between them. Here the CDR3 reads CASRLGGRNLLGTEAFF. As DNA, the CDR3 is TGTGCCAGCAGACTAGGAGGCCGGAATTTGTTGGGCACTGAAGCTTTCTTT.

This chain joins TRBV5-1 and TRBJ2-7; D is possibly TRBD1 (5 bases). From germline, CDR1 is SGHRS and CDR2 YFSETQ. This CDR3 spans 13 amino acids. V was cut by 4 bases and J by 1 base, with 9 bases left in between. CDR3 coding DNA: TGCGCCAGCAGCCCGGACAATTCCTACGAGCAGTACGTC. Translating it yields CASSPDNSYEQYV.

The chain combines TRBV27 with TRBJ1-1; 8 bases map to TRBD1. CDR3 length equals 13 residues. J gave up 9 bases and V 5 bases, and 8 bases lay outside the gene matches. CDR1 is MNHEY, CDR2 SMNVEV, per germline (reference sequence). The DNA for the CDR3 is TGTGCCAGCAGTGGCCCAGGGGGCAATCAAGCTTTCTTT. Its protein is CASSGPGGNQAFF.

This clonotype showed up many times. This chain joins TRBV7-2 and TRBJ2-2; no firm D call. CDR1 and CDR2 from the germline V gene are SGHTA and FQGNSA. This CDR3 has 14 amino acids. V was trimmed by 5 bases and J by 8 bases, leaving 15 bases between them. The CDR3 loop reads CASSPLVGFGELFF. CDR3 nucleotide sequence: TGTGCCAGCAGCCCATTAGTAGGGTTTGGGGAGCTGTTTTTT.

The chain is built from TRBV7-2 and TRBJ2-3; 7 nucleotides line up with TRBD2. V was clipped by 6 bases and J by 3 bases; unmatched bases: 12. The CDR3 is made up of 16 amino acids. Per germline, CDR1 SGHTA and CDR2 FQGNSA. In DNA, the CDR3 is TGTGCCAGCAGTAAATTAGGACTAGATGGAACAGATACGCAGTATTTT. Its translation: CASSKLGLDGTDTQYF.

The table lists this clonotype with a few counts. The CDR3 coding sequence is TGTGCCAGCAGCCATCTGACCGGGGGCGCCGAGCAGTACTTC. Translation gives CASSHLTGGAEQYF. The V and J genes are TRBV7-9 and TRBJ2-7; D is tentatively TRBD1 or TRBD2 (6 bases each). Trimming took off 5 bases at V and 6 bases at J, with 17 bases between the two ends. Germline lookup yields CDR1 SEHNR and CDR2 FQNEAQ (reference sequence). CDR3 size: 14 residues.

This clonotype was observed a few times. This chain links TRBV20-1 with TRBJ1-2, with 7 bases aligning to TRBD1. Germline assignment: CDR1 DFQATT and CDR2 SNEGSKA (reference sequence). The CDR3 sequence is 14 residues long. The junction had 11 bases not matched to a gene; V was cut back by 6 bases and J by 4 bases. Here the CDR3 DNA reads TGCAGTGCCCCTCGGGGAGGGGGCGGCTATGGCTACACCTTC. Its protein is CSAPRGGGGYGYTF.

Only a few counts were recorded for this clonotype. The rearrangement joins TRBV27 to TRBJ2-2, with 8 bases fitting TRBD1. The CDR3 covers 16 residues. The germline V gene has CDR1 MNHEY and CDR2 SMNVEV (reference sequence). The ends lost 2 bases at V and 7 bases at J; junction bases unmatched: 9. This CDR3 is CASSLLSGGSGGELFF. In DNA, the CDR3 is TGTGCCAGCAGTTTACTATCAGGGGGCTCTGGCGGGGAGCTGTTTTTT.

This chain connects TRBV2 to TRBJ1-2, with D unclear. From germline, CDR1 is SNHLY and CDR2 FYNNEI. The ends were cut back, 6 bases at V and 5 bases at J, with 13 bases in the middle. This CDR3 is 13 amino acids long. The CDR3 region is CASRATGLYGYTF. CDR3 bases: TGTGCCAGCAGGGCCACCGGACTTTATGGCTACACCTTC.

V usage is TRBV5-4 and J usage is TRBJ2-1; 14 bases agree with TRBD2. Unmatched junction bases numbered 8, after V lost 4 bases and J lost 8 bases. Per the germline V gene, CDR1 is SGHNT and CDR2 is YYREEE (reference sequence). This CDR3 is built from 16 residues. CDR3 nucleotides: TGTGCCAGCAGCCAGATGACTAGCGGGAGGGCCGATGAGCAGTTCTTC. This sequence encodes CASSQMTSGRADEQFF.

The V call is TRBV6-5, the J call TRBJ1-1; maybe TRBD1 (6 bases). The V end was cut by 0 bases, the J end by 3 bases, with 11 bases between. This CDR3 is built from 15 residues. The germline V gene encodes CDR1 MNHEY and CDR2 SVGAGI. CDR3 region: CASSYSFRGDTEAFF. CDR3 DNA: TGTGCCAGCAGTTACTCGTTCAGGGGTGACACTGAAGCTTTCTTT.

The sample holds a few counts of this clonotype. This chain uses TRBV7-2 with TRBJ2-7; D is perhaps TRBD1 (6 bases). The V gene's germline CDR1 is SGHTA and CDR2 FQGNSA. Trimming shortened V by 5 bases and J by 4 bases, and 21 bases separated the two germline ends. The CDR3 runs 16 residues. This CDR3 is CASSPLGGSILYEQYF. CDR3 bases: TGTGCCAGCAGCCCCTTAGGGGGATCTATACTATACGAGCAGTACTTC.

The chain links TRBV28 to TRBJ2-5; 10 bases map to TRBD2. V was clipped by 5 bases and J by 4 bases; unmatched bases: 13. The CDR3 is 17 residues long. Looked up from germline, CDR1 is MDHEN and CDR2 is SYDVKM. The CDR3 loop reads CASSTSSGSAAGETQYF. DNA of the CDR3: TGTGCCAGCAGTACCTCTAGCGGGAGTGCGGCCGGAGAGACCCAGTACTTC.